The source of this T cell receptor beta chain is a study of identical twins. General study points: While abundant cord blood beta clonotypes carried fewer insertions, memory repertoires showed no such pattern.

The ends lost 2 bases at V and 0 bases at J; junction bases unmatched: 14. The CDR3 length is 20 residues. CDR1 KGHSY and CDR2 FQNENV come from the germline V gene. Unique molecular identifiers were in the cDNA, with template-switch universal primer binding. TCRdb re-called the 5' RACE reads through MiXCR, storing one row per CDR3 protein. The sample has hundreds of thousands of distinct CDR3 sequences, 5.5% to 7% seen once. Details on this clonotype: Its antigen is currently unknown.

This same sample was also taken into another study, of yellow fever vaccine responses in identical twins.

The specimen sequenced was memory (CD45RO+) T cells sorted from blood. The chain combines TRBV16 with TRBJ2-3; 10 bases agree with TRBD2. The receptor comes from a woman aged 18-29 years in good health. Here the CDR3 DNA reads TGTGCCAGCAGCCAAACCACGGGCCCCCTAGCGGGGGTAAGCACAGATACGCAGTATTTT. This codes for CASSQTTGPLAGVSTDTQYF.